This T cell receptor (beta chain) is from a study of regulatory T cells. Study-wide points: Patient CD8+ T cells trended toward lower Shannon entropy than controls. In patients, unique TRB V-J pairs were restricted and V/J usage skewed, especially in Tregs.

Autoimmunity was present in every CD3G-deficient patient, worse in two. At testing, patients were 2 to 39 years old, with reduced naive and increased memory T-cell proportions. Primers: 52 TRBV forward and 13 TRBJ reverse. The method was immunoSEQ multiplex PCR; TCRdb's version includes in-frame clones alone and lacks a portion of them. Counted here are 15,000 to 20,000 clones, 92% occurring once; the ten biggest clones make up around 30%. Note on this clone: Its antigen is unidentified.

CDR3 length equals 14 residues. The germline V gene has CDR1 MNHNS and CDR2 SASEGT. V lost 7 bases and J 0 bases, leaving 12 bases between the germline ends. Sequenced material: CD8+ T cells sorted from blood. This chain connects TRBV6-1 to TRBJ1-1, with D perhaps matching TRBD1 (5 bases). This sequence was found in a person under 30 with CD3G deficiency. CDR3 coding DNA: TGTGCCAGCATTTCGACAGACCTGAACACTGAAGCTTTCTTT. Amino acids: CASISTDLNTEAFF.